A selection of T cell receptor beta chains follows, all from one sample in a study of blood T cell repertoires in COVID-19. Here immunoSEQ multiplex PCR was the method, and the copy in TCRdb shows in-frame clones only, minus some. This table holds 100,000 or so clones, around 84% found once. What was sequenced was peripheral blood. The receptors come from a man aged 65 to 79 with active or convalescent COVID-19. Each CDR3 is given with its conserved first and last residue. Each record gives: V gene, J gene, D gene, CDR3 protein. A D gene is named only where the DNA matches it firmly.

>TRBV7-2|TRBJ2-3|TRBD2
CASSPPGGTRGDTQYF
>TRBV7-9|TRBJ2-5|TRBD2
CASSSYMTSGGGETQYF
>TRBV5-4|TRBJ2-7|TRBD1
CASSSPANTGGDEQYF
>TRBV10-3|TRBJ2-7|TRBD2
CATGTSGGTYEQYF
>TRBV5-1|TRBJ2-5|-
CASGVQGLSQETQYF
>TRBV28|TRBJ1-1|TRBD1
CASSSQGGPEAFF
>TRBV7-6|TRBJ2-5|TRBD1
CASSSIWDRGREETQYF
>TRBV12-3/TRBV12-4|TRBJ1-1|-
CASSLRGGEAFF
>TRBV12-3/TRBV12-4|TRBJ1-2|-
CASSRANYGYTF
>TRBV5-1|TRBJ2-2|TRBD2
CASSLTSGGQNTGELFF